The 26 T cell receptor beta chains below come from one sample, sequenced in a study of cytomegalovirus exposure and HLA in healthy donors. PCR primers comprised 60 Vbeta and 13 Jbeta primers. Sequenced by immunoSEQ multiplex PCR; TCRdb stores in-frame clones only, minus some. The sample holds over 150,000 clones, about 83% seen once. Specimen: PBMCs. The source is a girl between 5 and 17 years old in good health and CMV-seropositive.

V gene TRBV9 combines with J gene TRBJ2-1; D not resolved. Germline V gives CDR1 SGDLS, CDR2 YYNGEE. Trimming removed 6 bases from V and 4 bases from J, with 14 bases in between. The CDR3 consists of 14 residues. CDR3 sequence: CASKEGDSYNEQFF. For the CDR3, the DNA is TGTGCCAGCAAGGAAGGAGACTCGTACAATGAGCAGTTCTTC.

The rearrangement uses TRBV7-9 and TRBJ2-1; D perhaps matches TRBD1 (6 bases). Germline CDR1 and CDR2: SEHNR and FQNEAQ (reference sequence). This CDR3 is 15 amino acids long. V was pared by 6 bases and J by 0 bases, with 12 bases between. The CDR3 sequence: CASSSTGSSYNEQFF. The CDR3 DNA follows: TGTGCCAGCAGTTCTACAGGGAGCTCCTACAATGAGCAGTTCTTC.

The chain's CDR3 is CASSQVQGELFF. The CDR3 nucleotides read TGTGCCAGCAGCCAAGTACAGGGAGAACTGTTTTTT. V usage is TRBV4-2 and J usage is TRBJ1-4; D is perhaps TRBD1 (6 bases). CDR1 and CDR2 (germline): LGHNA, YNFKEQ. V dropped 1 base and J dropped 12 bases, with 9 bases sitting between them. This CDR3 has 12 amino acids.

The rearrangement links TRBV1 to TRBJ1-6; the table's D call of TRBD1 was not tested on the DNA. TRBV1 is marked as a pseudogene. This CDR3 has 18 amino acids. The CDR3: CTSSRKGQETTHNSPLHF. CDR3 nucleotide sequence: TGCACCAGCAGCCGTAAAGGACAGGAGACTACTCATAATTCACCCCTCCACTTT.

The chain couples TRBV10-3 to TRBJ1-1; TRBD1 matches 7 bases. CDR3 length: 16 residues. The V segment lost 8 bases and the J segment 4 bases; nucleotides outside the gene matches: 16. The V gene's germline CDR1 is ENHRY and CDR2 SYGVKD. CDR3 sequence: CAIGAGTVFRSTEAFF. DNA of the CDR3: TGTGCCATCGGGGCAGGGACAGTTTTTCGTAGCACTGAAGCTTTCTTT.

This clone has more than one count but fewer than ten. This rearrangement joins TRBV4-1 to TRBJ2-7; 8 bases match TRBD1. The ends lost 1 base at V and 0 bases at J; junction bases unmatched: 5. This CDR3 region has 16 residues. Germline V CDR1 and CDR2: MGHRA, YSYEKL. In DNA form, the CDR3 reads TGCGCCAGCAGCCAAGGCAGGGGGCTGAGCTCCTACGAGCAGTACTTC. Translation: CASSQGRGLSSYEQYF.

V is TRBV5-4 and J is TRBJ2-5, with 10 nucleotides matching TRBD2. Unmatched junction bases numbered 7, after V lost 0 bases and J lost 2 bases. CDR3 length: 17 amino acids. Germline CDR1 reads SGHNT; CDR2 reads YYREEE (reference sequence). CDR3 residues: CASSLVMGAGGQETQYF. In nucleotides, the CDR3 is TGTGCCAGCAGCTTGGTCATGGGAGCGGGGGGGCAAGAGACCCAGTACTTC.

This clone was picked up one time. The CDR3 region has the DNA TGCGCCAGCAGCGCAGGGACTAACTACGAGCAGTACTTC. Translating it yields CASSAGTNYEQYF. The chain is built from TRBV5-1 and TRBJ2-7, with 7 bases fitting TRBD2. Germline CDR1 and CDR2: SGHRS and YFSETQ. Trimming cost V 4 bases and J 3 bases; bases outside gene matches: 4. CDR3 size: 13 residues.

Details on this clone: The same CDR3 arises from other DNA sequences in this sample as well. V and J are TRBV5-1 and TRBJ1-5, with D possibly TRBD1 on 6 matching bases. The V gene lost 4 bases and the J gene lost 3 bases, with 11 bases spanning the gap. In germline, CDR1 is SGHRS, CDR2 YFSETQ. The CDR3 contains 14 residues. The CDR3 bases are TGCGCCAGCAGCCTGACAGGAAACAATCAGCCCCAGCATTTT. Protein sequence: CASSLTGNNQPQHF.

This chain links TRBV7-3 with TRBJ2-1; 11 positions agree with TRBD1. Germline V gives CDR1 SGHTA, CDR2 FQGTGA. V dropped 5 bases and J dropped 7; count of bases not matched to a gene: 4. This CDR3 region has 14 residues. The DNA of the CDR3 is TGTGCCAGCAGCCCCGGACAGGGGGCGAATGAGCAGTTCTTC. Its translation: CASSPGQGANEQFF. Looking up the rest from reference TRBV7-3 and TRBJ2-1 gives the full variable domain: GAGVSQTPSNKVTEKGKYVELRCDPISGHTALYWYRQSLGQGPEFLIYFQGTGAADDSGLPNDRFFAVRPEGSVSTLKIQRTERGDSAVYLCASSPGQGANEQFFGPGTRLTVL.

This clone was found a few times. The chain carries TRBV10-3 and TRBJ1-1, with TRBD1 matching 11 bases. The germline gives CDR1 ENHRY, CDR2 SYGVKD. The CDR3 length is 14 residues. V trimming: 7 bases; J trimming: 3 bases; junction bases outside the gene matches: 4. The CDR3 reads CAINSDRGHTEAFF. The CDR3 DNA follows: TGTGCCATCAATTCGGACAGGGGGCACACTGAAGCTTTCTTT.

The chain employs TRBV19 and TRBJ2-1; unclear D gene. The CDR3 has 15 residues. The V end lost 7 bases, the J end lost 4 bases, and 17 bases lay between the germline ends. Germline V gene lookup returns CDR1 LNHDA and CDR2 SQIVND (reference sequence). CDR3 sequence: CASTTAIAPYNEQFF. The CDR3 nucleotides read TGTGCCAGTACGACGGCTATAGCCCCATACAATGAGCAGTTCTTC.

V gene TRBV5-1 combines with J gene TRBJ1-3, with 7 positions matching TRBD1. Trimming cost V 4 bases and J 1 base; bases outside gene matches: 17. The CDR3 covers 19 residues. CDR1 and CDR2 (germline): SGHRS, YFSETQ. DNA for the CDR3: TGCGCCAGCAGCCAATCACTCGTAATAGGGACAGAGTCTGGAAACACCATATATTTT. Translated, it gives CASSQSLVIGTESGNTIYF.

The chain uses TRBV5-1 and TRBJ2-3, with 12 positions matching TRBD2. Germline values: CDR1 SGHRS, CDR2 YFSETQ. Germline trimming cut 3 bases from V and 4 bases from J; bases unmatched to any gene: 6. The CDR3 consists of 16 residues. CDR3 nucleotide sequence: TGCGCCAGCAGCTACACTAGCGGGGGGACCGCAGATACGCAGTATTTT. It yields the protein CASSYTSGGTADTQYF.

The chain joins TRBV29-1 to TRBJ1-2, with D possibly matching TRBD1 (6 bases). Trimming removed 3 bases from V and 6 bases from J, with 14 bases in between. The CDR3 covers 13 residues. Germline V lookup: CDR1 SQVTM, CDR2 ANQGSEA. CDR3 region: CSVDRGSSDGYTF. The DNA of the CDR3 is TGCAGCGTTGATAGGGGGTCAAGTGATGGCTACACCTTC.

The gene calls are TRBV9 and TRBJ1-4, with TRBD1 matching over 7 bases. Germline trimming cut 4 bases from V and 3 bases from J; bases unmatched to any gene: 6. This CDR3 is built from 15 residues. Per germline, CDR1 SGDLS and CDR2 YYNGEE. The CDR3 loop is CASSQTGAPNEKLFF. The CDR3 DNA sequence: TGTGCCAGCAGCCAAACAGGGGCACCTAATGAAAAACTGTTTTTT.

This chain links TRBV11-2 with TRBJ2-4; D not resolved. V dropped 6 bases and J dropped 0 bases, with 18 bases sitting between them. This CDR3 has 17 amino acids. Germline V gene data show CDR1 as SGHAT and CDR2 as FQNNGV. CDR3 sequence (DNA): TGTGCCAGCAGGAGACTGGCCGAGAATTTAGCCAAAAACATTCAGTACTTC. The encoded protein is CASRRLAENLAKNIQYF.

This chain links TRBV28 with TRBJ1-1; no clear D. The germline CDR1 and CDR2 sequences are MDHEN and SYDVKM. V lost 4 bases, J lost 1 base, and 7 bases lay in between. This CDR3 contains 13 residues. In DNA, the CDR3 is TGTGCCAGCAGTTCCGGGAAGAACACTGAAGCTTTCTTT. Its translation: CASSSGKNTEAFF. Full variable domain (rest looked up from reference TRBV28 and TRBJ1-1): DVKVTQSSRYLVKRTGEKVFLECVQDMDHENMFWYRQDPGLGLRLIYFSYDVKMKEKGDIPEGYSVSREKKERFSLILESASTNQTSMYLCASSSGKNTEAFFGQGTRLTVV.

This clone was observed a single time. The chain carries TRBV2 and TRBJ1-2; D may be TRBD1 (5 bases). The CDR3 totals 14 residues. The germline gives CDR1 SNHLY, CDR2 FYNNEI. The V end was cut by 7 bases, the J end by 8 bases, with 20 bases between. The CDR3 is CASKTPGESPGYTF. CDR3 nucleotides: TGTGCCAGCAAAACCCCGGGGGAGTCTCCCGGCTACACCTTC.

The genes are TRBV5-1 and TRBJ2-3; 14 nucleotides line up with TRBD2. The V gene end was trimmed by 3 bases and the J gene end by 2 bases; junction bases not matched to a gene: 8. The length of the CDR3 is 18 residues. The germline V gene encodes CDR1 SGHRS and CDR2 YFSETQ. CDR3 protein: CASSWGLAGALNTDTQYF. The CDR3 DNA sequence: TGCGCCAGCAGCTGGGGACTAGCGGGGGCCCTCAACACAGATACGCAGTATTTT.

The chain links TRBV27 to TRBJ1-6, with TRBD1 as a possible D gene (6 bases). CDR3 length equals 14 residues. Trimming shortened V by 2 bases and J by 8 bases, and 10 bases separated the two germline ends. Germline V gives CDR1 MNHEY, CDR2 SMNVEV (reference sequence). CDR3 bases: TGTGCCAGCAGTTTAGGGGGCAGTGATTCACCCCTCCACTTT. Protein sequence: CASSLGGSDSPLHF.

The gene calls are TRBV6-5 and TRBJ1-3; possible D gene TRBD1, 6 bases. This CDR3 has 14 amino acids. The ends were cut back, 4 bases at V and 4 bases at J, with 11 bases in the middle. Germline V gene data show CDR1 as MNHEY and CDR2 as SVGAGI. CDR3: CASSSMTGGNTIYF. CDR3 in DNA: TGTGCCAGCAGTTCCATGACAGGAGGAAACACCATATATTTT.

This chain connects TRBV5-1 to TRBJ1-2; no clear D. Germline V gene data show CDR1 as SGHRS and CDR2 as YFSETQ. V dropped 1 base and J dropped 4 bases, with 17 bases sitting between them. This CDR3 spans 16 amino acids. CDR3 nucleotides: TGCGCCAGCAGCTTGAACTTAGACCGGGGTATCTATGGCTACACCTTC. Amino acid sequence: CASSLNLDRGIYGYTF.

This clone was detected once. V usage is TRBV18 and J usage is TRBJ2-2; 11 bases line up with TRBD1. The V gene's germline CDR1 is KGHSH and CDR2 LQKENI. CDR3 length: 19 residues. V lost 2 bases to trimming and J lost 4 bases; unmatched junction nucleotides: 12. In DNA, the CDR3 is TGTGCCAGCTCACCATCGGGACAGGGGGTGAGGAGGAGCACCGGGGAGCTGTTTTTT. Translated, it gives CASSPSGQGVRRSTGELFF.

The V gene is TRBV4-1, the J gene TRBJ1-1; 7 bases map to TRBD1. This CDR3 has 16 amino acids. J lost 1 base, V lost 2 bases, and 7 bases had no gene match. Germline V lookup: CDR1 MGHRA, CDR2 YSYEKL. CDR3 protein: CASSQWGQQQNTEAFF. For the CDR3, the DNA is TGCGCCAGCAGCCAATGGGGACAGCAACAGAACACTGAAGCTTTCTTT.

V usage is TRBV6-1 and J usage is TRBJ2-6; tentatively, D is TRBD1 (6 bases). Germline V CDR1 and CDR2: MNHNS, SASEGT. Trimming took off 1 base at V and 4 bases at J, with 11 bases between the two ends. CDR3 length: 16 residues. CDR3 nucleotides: TGTGCCAGCAGTGAAGACCAGGGGACCGGGGCCAACGTCCTGACTTTC. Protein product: CASSEDQGTGANVLTF.